A single sample gave rise to the 15 T cell receptor beta chains below, sequenced in a study of T cell responses to AZD1222 COVID-19 vaccine. Produced via immunoSEQ multiplex PCR; TCRdb's table is partial and in-frame only. The sample consists of more than 80,000 clones, roughly 90% of them appearing once. The sequenced sample was peripheral blood, obtained 28 days after the second AZD1222 dose. The receptors were gathered from an adult who received the AZD1222 COVID-19 vaccine.

The chain joins TRBV30 to TRBJ1-1, with TRBD1 as a possible D gene (5 bases). Germline-derived CDR1 and CDR2 are GTSNPN and SVGIG (reference sequence). This CDR3 spans 14 amino acids. Trimming stripped 2 bases from V and 1 base from J, with 11 bases between. The CDR3 spells CAWSRGAKNTEAFF. CDR3 nucleotide sequence: TGTGCCTGGAGTCGAGGGGCCAAGAACACTGAAGCTTTCTTT.

The genes are TRBV5-1 and TRBJ1-4, with D uncertain. Germline V gene lookup returns CDR1 SGHRS and CDR2 YFSETQ. There are 13 residues in the CDR3. V was pared by 4 bases and J by 6 bases, with 10 bases between. CDR3 nucleotides: TGCGCCAGCAGCCCGTGGACTGATGAAAAACTGTTTTTT. Its protein product is CASSPWTDEKLFF.

The CDR3: CATSRDLAGPYEQYF. The CDR3 DNA reads TGTGCCACCAGCAGAGATCTAGCGGGGCCGTACGAGCAGTACTTC. The rearrangement links TRBV15 to TRBJ2-7; 9 bases fit TRBD2. With 0 bases clipped from V and 4 bases from J, the junction kept 4 bases outside the gene matches. In germline, CDR1 is LNHNV, CDR2 YYDKDF (reference sequence). CDR3 length equals 15 residues.

This clone was seen only a few times. V and J are TRBV19 and TRBJ1-2; D gene uncertain. Looked up from germline, CDR1 is LNHDA and CDR2 is SQIVND (reference sequence). The CDR3 consists of 15 residues. Between the trimmed V and J ends, which lost 1 base and 8 bases, there was a span of 17 bases. CDR3 DNA: TGTGCCAGTAGTATAGGGGAGGGTAGATGGATCGGCTACACCTTC. It is translated as CASSIGEGRWIGYTF.

The V and J genes are TRBV23-1 and TRBJ2-1; D possibly uses TRBD1 or TRBD2 (5 bases each). TRBV23-1 qualifies as an ORF whose function is uncertain. There are 15 residues in the CDR3. V was clipped by 4 bases and J by 15 bases, with 25 bases between them. The CDR3 loop reads CASSRGTPTLSQRFF. DNA of the CDR3: TGCGCCAGCAGTCGGGGGACCCCCACATTGTCTCAACGGTTCTTC.

This rearrangement joins TRBV15 to TRBJ1-1; no clear D. Germline assignment: CDR1 LNHNV and CDR2 YYDKDF (reference sequence). Trimming shortened V by 4 bases and J by 3 bases, and 9 bases separated the two germline ends. This CDR3 is built from 13 residues. The CDR3 reads CATSNTVYTEAFF. CDR3 nucleotide sequence: TGTGCCACCAGCAATACGGTCTACACTGAAGCTTTCTTT. Variable domain in full (rest from reference TRBV15 and TRBJ1-1): DAMVIQNPRYQVTQFGKPVTLSCSQTLNHNVMYWYQQKSSQAPKLLFHYYDKDFNNEADTPDNFQSRRPNTSFCFLDIRSPGLGDTAMYLCATSNTVYTEAFFGQGTRLTVV.

This chain joins TRBV2 and TRBJ1-2; 10 positions agree with TRBD1. Per germline, CDR1 SNHLY and CDR2 FYNNEI. The CDR3 has 13 residues. The junction had 7 bases not matched to a gene; V was cut back by 7 bases and J by 8 bases. CDR3: CASTRQGAEGYTF. CDR3 nucleotide sequence: TGTGCCAGCACCAGACAGGGGGCAGAGGGCTACACCTTC.

This rearrangement joins TRBV19 to TRBJ2-3, with TRBD2 as a possible D gene (6 bases). CDR3 length: 19 residues. The germline CDR1 and CDR2 sequences are LNHDA and SQIVND (reference sequence). V lost 5 bases, J lost 0 bases, and 24 bases lay in between. The CDR3 region is CASSPRRARATFSTDTQYF. DNA for the CDR3: TGTGCCAGTAGTCCCAGGAGGGCCAGGGCCACCTTTAGCACAGATACGCAGTATTTT.

The sample holds one count of this clone. V and J are TRBV5-1 and TRBJ2-5, with D possibly TRBD2 on 5 matching bases. The CDR3 runs 12 residues. Germline values: CDR1 SGHRS, CDR2 YFSETQ. Trimming pared 5 bases from V and 4 bases from J, leaving 9 bases between. CDR3 residues: CASRGSVETQYF. CDR3 DNA sequence: TGCGCCAGCAGGGGGAGCGTAGAGACCCAGTACTTC.

The chain employs TRBV6-2 or TRBV6-3 and TRBJ1-5; the D gene is possibly TRBD1 (5 bases). The CDR3 contains 14 residues. V lost 5 bases and J lost 7, with 15 bases in between. The germline CDR1 and CDR2 sequences are MNHEY and SVGEGT. The CDR3 loop is CASSRRQGNQPQHF. Written as DNA, the CDR3 is TGTGCCAGCAGTAGAAGGCAGGGAAACCAGCCCCAGCATTTT.

This chain joins TRBV2 and TRBJ1-2; D unresolved. The CDR3 spans 13 residues. Trimming stripped 4 bases from V and 7 bases from J, with 13 bases between. Germline lookup yields CDR1 SNHLY and CDR2 FYNNEI. DNA for the CDR3: TGTGCCAGCAGTGTAGACCTTAAAGTTGGCTACACCTTC. Residues: CASSVDLKVGYTF.

The rearrangement links TRBV4-1 to TRBJ1-1; no clear D gene. V dropped 1 base and J dropped 5 bases, with 20 bases sitting between them. The germline gives CDR1 MGHRA, CDR2 YSYEKL. This CDR3 is 17 amino acids long. This CDR3 is CASSQGGEPLAVTEAFF. The CDR3 nucleotides are TGCGCCAGCAGCCAAGGGGGTGAGCCCCTAGCCGTGACTGAAGCTTTCTTT.

The chain carries TRBV19 and TRBJ1-4; D is uncertain. The V gene lost 3 bases and the J gene lost 2 bases, with 10 bases spanning the gap. CDR1 and CDR2 (germline): LNHDA, SQIVND (reference sequence). The CDR3 contains 15 residues. CDR3 DNA: TGTGCCAGTAGTATCTCCTCAGCGACTAATGAAAAACTGTTTTTT. Encoded protein: CASSISSATNEKLFF.

V gene TRBV3-1 (or the pseudogene TRBV3-2) combines with J gene TRBJ1-1, with 7 nucleotides matching TRBD1. V gave up 1 base and J gave up 6 bases; unmatched junction bases: 8. The CDR3 length is 15 residues. CDR1 is LGHDT, CDR2 YNNKEL, per germline (reference sequence). The CDR3 DNA is TGTGCCAGCAGCCAAGGACCTACAGGGGTATCTGAAGCTTTCTTT. The encoded protein is CASSQGPTGVSEAFF.

J is TRBJ1-1 and V is TRBV6-5; TRBD1 is a possible D gene (5 bases). This CDR3 is 13 amino acids long. The germline V gene encodes CDR1 MNHEY and CDR2 SVGAGI. The germline V and J ends were trimmed by 7 bases and 10 bases, with 19 bases remaining between them. CDR3 amino acids: CASIRGTGDGAFF. As DNA, the CDR3 is TGTGCCAGCATCCGAGGGACCGGCGACGGAGCTTTCTTT.